The 32 T cell receptor beta chains below come from one sample, sequenced in a study of T-cell reconstitution after alpha-beta-depleted transplantation in children. Unique molecular identifiers were used in preparing the TCRbeta library. TCRdb fed the PCR reads into MiXCR, producing one record per CDR3 protein. The sample lists hundreds of thousands of distinct CDR3 sequences, approximately 10% occurring once. Sequenced here: PBMCs, sampled before TCRalphabeta/CD19-depleted stem cell transplant. The source of these receptors is a child younger than two with acute myeloid leukemia, due to receive a stem cell transplant.

To note about this clonotype: A much larger clone is a single base away; this may be a read error. The rearrangement joins TRBV3-1 to TRBJ2-1; D is uncertain. The CDR3 sequence is 17 residues long. The germline V and J ends were trimmed by 1 base and 0 bases, with 13 bases remaining between them. Germline CDR1 is LGHDT and CDR2 is YNNKEL (reference sequence). The CDR3 DNA is TGTGCCAGCAGCCAAGCGCTCGGCAAACCCTCCTACAATGAGCAGTTCTTC. Encoded protein: CASSQALGKPSYNEQFF.

This clonotype showed up many times. The chain is built from TRBV5-1 and TRBJ2-3; no definite D call. The germline V gene has CDR1 SGHRS and CDR2 YFSETQ. Trimming removed 2 bases at V and 0 bases at J, with 7 bases between. The CDR3 loop spans 14 amino acids. CDR3 coding DNA: TGCGCCAGCAGCTTTTGGGCTAGCACAGATACGCAGTATTTT. It translates to CASSFWASTDTQYF.

This clonotype came up many times. The V gene is TRBV5-1, the J gene TRBJ2-5; 8 nucleotides line up with TRBD1. The germline V gene has CDR1 SGHRS and CDR2 YFSETQ. Losses at the gene ends were 0 bases for V and 7 bases for J; bases not matched to a gene: 14. The length of the CDR3 is 17 residues. The CDR3: CASSLAGAGGSEGTQYF. In DNA form, the CDR3 reads TGCGCCAGCAGCTTGGCCGGGGCAGGGGGCTCCGAGGGGACCCAGTACTTC. Full variable domain (outside the CDR3, taken from reference TRBV5-1 and TRBJ2-5): KAGVTQTPRYLIKTRGQQVTLSCSPISGHRSVSWYQQTPGQGLQFLFEYFSETQRNKGNFPGRFSGRQFSNSRSEMNVSTLELGDSALYLCASSLAGAGGSEGTQYFGPGTRLLVL.

This clonotype was seen many times. This chain uses TRBV7-3 with TRBJ2-5; D is undetermined. CDR1 is SGHTA and CDR2 is FQGTGA in the germline V gene. The V gene lost 2 bases and the J gene lost 0 bases, with 16 bases spanning the gap. The CDR3 sequence is 17 residues long. CDR3 sequence (DNA): TGTGCCAGCAGCTTATTCCCCGGACCGCCGTACCAAGAGACCCAGTACTTC. Encoded protein: CASSLFPGPPYQETQYF.

This clonotype was detected many times. V and J are TRBV5-5 and TRBJ2-2, with D unclear. The CDR3 length is 15 residues. Germline V gene lookup returns CDR1 SGHKS and CDR2 YYEKEE (reference sequence). The ends were cut back, 0 bases at V and 4 bases at J, with 10 bases in the middle. The CDR3 here is CASSLENSRTGELFF. As DNA, the CDR3 is TGTGCCAGCAGCTTGGAGAACAGCCGCACCGGGGAGCTGTTTTTT.

In its sample, this clonotype was seen many times. V is TRBV4-1 and J is TRBJ2-1; D is perhaps TRBD1 or TRBD2 (5 bases each). Deletions cut 1 base from V and 8 bases from J, with 9 bases between. Germline CDR1 is MGHRA and CDR2 is YSYEKL. The CDR3 sequence is 13 residues long. The CDR3 spells CASSQVGDHEQFF. For the CDR3, the DNA is TGCGCCAGCAGCCAAGTGGGGGACCATGAGCAGTTCTTC.

This clonotype showed up many times. The chain recombines TRBV20-1 with TRBJ2-3, with D tentatively TRBD2 (6 bases). The CDR3 spans 13 residues. Germline CDR1 reads DFQATT; CDR2 reads SNEGSKA (reference sequence). Trimming left V 5 bases short and J 1 base short, with 10 bases between. The DNA for the CDR3 is TGCAGTGCTGGGAGGAGTGGCACAGATACGCAGTATTTT. It translates to CSAGRSGTDTQYF.

V usage is TRBV5-1 and J usage is TRBJ2-5; 7 nucleotides align to TRBD1. The trim removed 4 bases at V and 3 bases at J, leaving 3 bases unmatched. CDR1 and CDR2 from the germline V gene are SGHRS and YFSETQ. The CDR3 loop spans 13 amino acids. CDR3 region: CASSTDREETQYF. The CDR3 nucleotides are TGCGCCAGCAGCACAGACAGGGAAGAGACCCAGTACTTC.

In this sample, this clonotype turned up many times. V is TRBV12-3 or TRBV12-4 and J is TRBJ1-6; possibly TRBD1 for D (5 bases). The V gene lost 3 bases and the J gene lost 7 bases, with 16 bases spanning the gap. The CDR3 is 16 amino acids. CDR3 protein: CASSFRVGTVNSPLHF. Here the CDR3 DNA reads TGTGCCAGCAGTTTTAGGGTGGGGACTGTCAATTCACCCCTCCACTTT.

This clonotype was detected many times. The gene calls are TRBV5-1 and TRBJ2-7, with 7 bases fitting TRBD1. Losses at the gene ends were 4 bases for V and 0 bases for J; bases not matched to a gene: 10. This CDR3 is built from 16 residues. Per germline, CDR1 SGHRS and CDR2 YFSETQ. The CDR3 DNA is TGCGCCAGCAGCGCAAATAACAGGGGACCCTCCTACGAGCAGTACTTC. It is translated as CASSANNRGPSYEQYF.

This clonotype was recorded at least ten times. The J gene is TRBJ2-7, the V gene TRBV5-1; the match to TRBD1 covers 8 bases. This CDR3 has 15 residues. J gave up 6 bases and V 3 bases, and 11 bases lay outside the gene matches. Germline CDR1 is SGHRS and CDR2 is YFSETQ. Here the CDR3 reads CASSYSGGSVTEQYF. The CDR3 nucleotides are TGCGCCAGCAGCTACTCAGGGGGCTCGGTTACCGAGCAGTACTTC.

This clonotype was recorded many times. This chain joins TRBV24-1 and TRBJ2-1, with 7 bases matching TRBD1. The V and J ends lost 1 base and 15 bases, in that order; junction bases with no gene match: 8. The CDR3 has 13 amino acids. Germline V gene sequence: CDR1 KGHDR, CDR2 SFDVKD. This CDR3 is CATSDFGQEAVFF. The CDR3 DNA follows: TGTGCCACCAGTGATTTCGGACAGGAAGCCGTGTTCTTC.

The sample holds a few counts of this clonotype. V is TRBV20-1 and J is TRBJ2-1; possibly TRBD1 or TRBD2 for D (6 bases each). V was clipped by 4 bases and J by 0 bases, with 16 bases between them. The CDR3 is 16 residues long. The V gene's germline CDR1 is DFQATT and CDR2 SNEGSKA (reference sequence). Written as DNA, the CDR3 is TGCAGTGCTACGGGGGCTAGCGATAGCTCCTACAATGAGCAGTTCTTC. It codes for CSATGASDSSYNEQFF.

This clonotype occurred a few times. The rearrangement links TRBV29-1 to TRBJ1-5; D is unresolved. The CDR3 length is 13 residues. Germline CDR1 SQVTM, CDR2 ANQGSEA. Between the trimmed V and J ends, which lost 4 bases and 4 bases, there was a span of 11 bases. In DNA form, the CDR3 reads TGCAGCGTTGGTTACAGTTTGAATCAGCCCCAGCATTTT. It encodes CSVGYSLNQPQHF.

This clonotype was seen ten or more times. J is TRBJ1-3 and V is TRBV6-1, with 7 nucleotides matching TRBD1. CDR3 size: 16 residues. The V segment lost 10 bases and the J segment 5 bases; nucleotides outside the gene matches: 17. The V gene's germline CDR1 is MNHNS and CDR2 SASEGT. Here the CDR3 reads CATSPGDSVTRNTIYF. The CDR3 DNA is TGTGCCACCTCCCCAGGGGACAGCGTTACCCGAAACACCATATATTTT.

This clonotype appeared many times. The chain joins TRBV25-1 to TRBJ1-6; D might be TRBD1 (5 bases). CDR1 and CDR2 from the germline V gene are MGHDK and SYGVNS. The CDR3 length is 15 residues. V lost 1 base to trimming and J lost 7 bases, with 11 bases between them. Written as DNA, the CDR3 is TGTGCCAGCAGTGAATTGGGTGAGGGGAATTCACCCCTCCACTTT. Protein sequence: CASSELGEGNSPLHF.

This clonotype was counted at least ten times. The chain is built from TRBV6-1 and TRBJ2-1; 12 bases match TRBD2. V dropped 11 bases and J dropped 0; count of bases not matched to a gene: 5. The CDR3 has 15 residues. Per germline, CDR1 MNHNS and CDR2 SASEGT. Here the CDR3 reads CAGTSGGYSYNEQFF. The CDR3 region has the DNA TGTGCCGGAACTAGCGGGGGGTACTCCTACAATGAGCAGTTCTTC.

The table lists this clonotype with a few counts. The chain uses TRBV5-4 and TRBJ1-1; the D is unclear. The CDR3 is made up of 12 amino acids. V was clipped by 4 bases and J by 6 bases, with 10 bases between them. Germline V gene sequence: CDR1 SGHNT, CDR2 YYREEE (reference sequence). This chain's CDR3 is CASSQAGAEAFF. The CDR3 nucleotides are TGTGCCAGCAGCCAGGCTGGGGCTGAAGCTTTCTTT.

This clonotype has a count of ten or more. The rearrangement joins TRBV6-5 to TRBJ2-1; TRBD2 agrees at 14 bases. The germline gives CDR1 MNHEY, CDR2 SVGAGI. The CDR3 is made up of 15 amino acids. After removal of 4 bases from V and 8 bases from J, the junction contained 4 bases not matched to a gene. In DNA form, the CDR3 reads TGTGCCAGCAGTTCGACTAGCGGGGGGGCCCATGAGCAGTTCTTC. The encoded protein is CASSSTSGGAHEQFF.

This clonotype was counted at least ten times. The gene calls are TRBV7-9 and TRBJ2-1; 7 bases are a match to TRBD1. Germline CDR1 is SEHNR and CDR2 is FQNEAQ (reference sequence). Trimming cost V 0 bases and J 8 bases; bases outside gene matches: 7. The CDR3 covers 15 residues. CDR3 in amino acids: CASSLALRGRDEQFF. The CDR3 nucleotides read TGTGCCAGCAGCTTAGCGCTAAGGGGGCGCGATGAGCAGTTCTTC.

There are many counts of this clonotype. An end of the junction differs from the germline gene, which may be a read error. The V gene is TRBV5-1, the J gene TRBJ1-5; D perhaps matches TRBD1 (6 bases). Germline V gene data show CDR1 as SGHRS and CDR2 as YFSETQ. The CDR3 loop spans 14 amino acids. CDR3 DNA sequence: TGTGCCAGCAGTTTAGGGGGAGGCAATCAGCCCCAGCATTTT. Translation: CASSLGGGNQPQHF.

Comment on this clonotype: A read error may explain this, as a much larger clone is one base away. V gene TRBV25-1 combines with J gene TRBJ2-7; D unclear. The CDR3 loop spans 16 amino acids. Germline V CDR1 and CDR2: MGHDK, SYGVNS. V was cut by 2 bases and J by 1 base, with 15 bases left in between. CDR3 nucleotides: TGTGCCAGCAGTGAAGCCCTGAGAGGCGGATCCTACGAGCAGTACTTC. This sequence encodes CASSEALRGGSYEQYF.

About this clonotype: This sequence may be a read error, since a much larger clone differs from it by one base. V usage is TRBV30 and J usage is TRBJ2-7, with TRBD1 matching 10 bases. CDR1 and CDR2 from the germline V gene are GTSNPN and SVGIG (reference sequence). This CDR3 region has 13 residues. This CDR3 reads CACSVDRGCEQYF. The CDR3 DNA reads TGTGCCTGTAGTGTGGACAGGGGGTGCGAGCAGTACTTC. Filled out from reference TRBV30 and TRBJ2-7, the complete variable domain reads SQTIHQWPATLVQPVGSPLSLECTVEGTSNPNLYWYRQAAGRGLQLLFYSVGIGQISSEVPQNLSASRPQDRQFILSSKKLLLSDSGFYLCACSVDRGCEQYFGPGTRLTVT.

J is TRBJ1-2 and V is TRBV20-1, with 12 bases lining up with TRBD1. The CDR3 runs to 15 residues. V shed 5 bases and J 1 base; nucleotides not matched to a gene: 5. Germline V gives CDR1 DFQATT, CDR2 SNEGSKA (reference sequence). The CDR3 loop is CSAGGQGAGNYGYTF. CDR3 sequence (DNA): TGCAGTGCTGGGGGACAGGGGGCCGGTAACTATGGCTACACCTTC.

This clonotype was detected many times. The rearrangement links TRBV12-3 or TRBV12-4 to TRBJ2-1, with TRBD2 matching 11 bases. The CDR3 runs 14 residues. V dropped 6 bases and J dropped 7; count of bases not matched to a gene: 5. The CDR3 region is CASSIAGGGNEQFF. The CDR3 region has the DNA TGTGCCAGCAGCATAGCGGGGGGGGGAAATGAGCAGTTCTTC.

This clonotype was detected many times. The chain is built from TRBV12-3 or TRBV12-4 and TRBJ1-1; possible D gene TRBD1, 6 bases. The germline V and J ends were trimmed by 10 bases and 4 bases, with 19 bases remaining between them. CDR3 size: 14 residues. CDR3 coding DNA: TGTGCCAACCCTGCGGGGGGCTCGGGCACTGAAGCTTTCTTT. The encoded protein is CANPAGGSGTEAFF.

CDR3 sequence reads: CASSLADQGRVGARTEAFF. The CDR3 nucleotides are TGTGCCAGCAGCTTAGCGGACCAGGGCCGGGTTGGCGCACGCACTGAAGCTTTCTTT. This chain joins TRBV7-6 and TRBJ1-1; maybe TRBD1 (5 bases). The germline CDR1 and CDR2 sequences are SGHVS and FNYEAQ. V lost 0 bases and J lost 4, with 24 bases in between. The CDR3 consists of 19 residues.

This clonotype was seen at least ten times. The rearrangement links TRBV5-1 to TRBJ2-7; 7 bases line up with TRBD1. Unmatched junction bases numbered 6, after V lost 4 bases and J lost 2 bases. The CDR3 runs 14 residues. From germline, CDR1 is SGHRS and CDR2 YFSETQ. The CDR3 DNA is TGCGCCAGCAGCGCAACCGGGACAGCCTACGAGCAGTACTTC. Its protein product is CASSATGTAYEQYF.

This clonotype was picked up many times. CDR3 loop: CASSYGTRGGNEQFF. CDR3 sequence (DNA): TGTGCCAGCAGTTACGGGACTAGGGGAGGCAATGAGCAGTTCTTC. V is TRBV6-5 and J is TRBJ2-1, with TRBD2 matching 8 bases. Germline V gene sequence: CDR1 MNHEY, CDR2 SVGAGI. The V segment lost 2 bases and the J segment 6 bases; nucleotides outside the gene matches: 6. The CDR3 covers 15 residues.

This clonotype was picked up a small number of times. A much larger clone is a single base away; this may be a read error. The chain combines TRBV30 with TRBJ1-5; tentative D call: TRBD1 (5 bases). V lost 2 bases, J lost 3 bases, and 8 bases lay in between. The CDR3 covers 13 residues. Germline lookup yields CDR1 GTSNPN and CDR2 SVGIG (reference sequence). CDR3 protein: CAWSTQDNQPQHF. The CDR3 nucleotides read TGTGCCTGGAGTACACAGGACAATCAGCCCCAGCATTTT.

This clonotype was picked up many times. The V gene is TRBV20-1, the J gene TRBJ2-3, with D tentatively TRBD2 (5 bases). Trimming cost V 6 bases and J 0 bases, with 19 bases left between them. Germline CDR1 is DFQATT and CDR2 is SNEGSKA (reference sequence). The CDR3 is made up of 16 amino acids. The CDR3 region is CSAPGSLKDSTDTQYF. As DNA, the CDR3 is TGCAGTGCCCCGGGGAGCCTTAAAGATAGCACAGATACGCAGTATTTT.

The chain has TRBV15 and TRBJ2-4, with D hard to call. Trimming shortened V by 0 bases and J by 4 bases, and 19 bases separated the two germline ends. Germline V gene data show CDR1 as LNHNV and CDR2 as YYDKDF (reference sequence). This CDR3 has 18 residues. The CDR3, as DNA: TGTGCCACCAGCAGAGAGGAAGTGACACTTGCCCTTAAAAACATTCAGTACTTC. Translation gives CATSREEVTLALKNIQYF.